These 20 T cell receptor beta chains originate from one sample sequenced in a study of neurological immune-mediated disorders. TCRdb reprocessed the 5' RACE reads with MiXCR, giving one entry per CDR3 protein. The table includes under 70,000 distinct CDR3 sequences, less than 25% detected once. Time point specified: technical triplicate 2. Sequencing was done on a sample of PBMCs. The receptors stem from a man aged 55 to 70 with HTLV-1-associated myelopathy (HAM/TSP).

This clonotype was seen ten or more times. The chain employs TRBV2 and TRBJ1-2, with 7 bases lining up with TRBD1. The CDR3 has 13 amino acids. The junction had 4 bases not matched to a gene; V was cut back by 5 bases and J by 4 bases. Germline values: CDR1 SNHLY, CDR2 FYNNEI. The CDR3 is CASSTGQIYGYTF. The CDR3 DNA is TGTGCCAGCAGTACGGGACAGATCTATGGCTACACCTTC.

The J gene is TRBJ2-1, the V gene TRBV11-2; either TRBD1 or TRBD2 may fit D (5 bases each). The CDR3 has 16 amino acids. V was pared by 3 bases and J by 2 bases, with 14 bases between. From germline, CDR1 is SGHAT and CDR2 FQNNGV. DNA for the CDR3: TGTGCCAGCAGCTTTGGGGGTCAAGCGGCCTACAATGAGCAGTTCTTC. This codes for CASSFGGQAAYNEQFF.

This clonotype was counted at least ten times. The chain combines TRBV4-1 with TRBJ2-7, with a possible D match to TRBD2 (5 bases). Germline-derived CDR1 and CDR2 are MGHRA and YSYEKL. The ends were cut back, 1 base at V and 6 bases at J, with 13 bases in the middle. The CDR3 length is 14 residues. The CDR3, as DNA: TGCGCCAGCAGCCAAGTTGGGAGCCAAGGCGAGCAGTACTTC. It specifies CASSQVGSQGEQYF.

This clonotype was seen many times. J is TRBJ2-1 and V is TRBV20-1; TRBD2 matches at 8 bases. Germline CDR1 and CDR2: DFQATT and SNEGSKA (reference sequence). V was pared by 4 bases and J by 12 bases, with 11 bases of the junction left unmatched. CDR3 size: 13 residues. CDR3: CSAKTPAGVGQFF. The CDR3 region has the DNA TGCAGTGCTAAAACCCCAGCGGGAGTCGGGCAGTTCTTC.

The rearrangement links TRBV20-1 to TRBJ2-5, with 10 nucleotides matching TRBD2. Germline V gene lookup returns CDR1 DFQATT and CDR2 SNEGSKA (reference sequence). V gave up 3 bases and J gave up 5 bases; unmatched junction bases: 9. The CDR3 extends over 15 amino acids. The CDR3 bases are TGCAGTGCTAGTTCGGCTAGCGGGAGCCGGGAGACCCAGTACTTC. Encoded protein: CSASSASGSRETQYF.

With regard to this clonotype: The junction differs from germline at one of its ends, possibly a read error. This chain links TRBV5-1 with TRBJ2-5, with 9 positions matching TRBD1. This CDR3 contains 15 residues. The germline V gene encodes CDR1 SGHRS and CDR2 YFSETQ. The CDR3: CDSSFVGQGLETQYF. As DNA, the CDR3 is TGCGACAGCAGCTTTGTCGGACAGGGGTTGGAGACCCAGTACTTC.

A single count supports this clonotype. The chain links TRBV7-9 to TRBJ1-5; 8 nucleotides align to TRBD1. Trimming at V came to 5 bases and at J to 5 bases, leaving 2 bases not matched to a gene. Germline lookup yields CDR1 SEHNR and CDR2 FQNEAQ (reference sequence). The CDR3 runs to 13 residues. CDR3 nucleotides: TGTGCCAGCAGCCTGACAGGGGATCAGCCCCAGCATTTT. It codes for CASSLTGDQPQHF. Filled out from reference TRBV7-9 and TRBJ1-5, the complete variable domain reads DTGVSQNPRHKITKRGQNVTFRCDPISEHNRLYWYRQTLGQGPEFLTYFQNEAQLEKSRLLSDRFSAERPKGSFSTLEIQRTEQGDSAMYLCASSLTGDQPQHFGDGTRLSIL.

The chain has TRBV7-2 and TRBJ2-4; either TRBD1 or TRBD2 may supply D (6 bases each). Trimming removed 3 bases from V and 6 bases from J, with 9 bases in between. The germline V gene has CDR1 SGHTA and CDR2 FQGNSA. This CDR3 comprises 13 residues. The CDR3 loop is CASSLGGSNIQYF. The CDR3 coding sequence is TGTGCCAGCAGCTTGGGGGGCTCAAACATTCAGTACTTC.

The chain employs TRBV5-1 and TRBJ1-1; D remains ambiguous. Germline CDR1 is SGHRS and CDR2 is YFSETQ. Between the trimmed V and J ends, which lost 3 bases and 0 bases, there was a span of 12 bases. CDR3 length: 15 amino acids. The CDR3 is CASSSALGMNTEAFF. The CDR3 region has the DNA TGCGCCAGCAGCTCGGCTCTCGGTATGAACACTGAAGCTTTCTTT.

At least ten counts were recorded for this clonotype. This chain connects TRBV5-1 to TRBJ1-1; D unresolved. The CDR3 contains 14 residues. The V and J ends lost 0 bases and 4 bases respectively, with 10 bases between them. Germline loops: CDR1 SGHRS, CDR2 YFSETQ. The CDR3 DNA reads as TGCGCCAGCAGCTTGGATCGGGCGGGCACTGAAGCTTTCTTT. This gives the protein CASSLDRAGTEAFF. Drawing the rest from reference TRBV5-1 and TRBJ1-1, the complete variable domain is KAGVTQTPRYLIKTRGQQVTLSCSPISGHRSVSWYQQTPGQGLQFLFEYFSETQRNKGNFPGRFSGRQFSNSRSEMNVSTLELGDSALYLCASSLDRAGTEAFFGQGTRLTVV.

The sample holds many counts of this clonotype. The chain uses TRBV19 and TRBJ2-6; the match to TRBD2 covers 14 bases. The trim removed 2 bases at V and 0 bases at J, leaving 12 bases unmatched. The germline V gene has CDR1 LNHDA and CDR2 SQIVND (reference sequence). The CDR3 contains 22 residues. CDR3 residues: CASSIYGGTSGSLISGANVLTF. CDR3 bases: TGTGCCAGTAGTATATATGGGGGGACTAGCGGGAGTCTTATCTCTGGGGCCAACGTCCTGACTTTC.

This clonotype has ten or more counts. This sequence joins TRBV9 and TRBJ2-1; D is ambiguous. This CDR3 is built from 13 residues. Germline-derived CDR1 and CDR2 are SGDLS and YYNGEE. V was clipped by 3 bases and J by 3 bases, with 7 bases between them. CDR3: CASSADGYNEQFF. The CDR3 bases are TGTGCCAGCAGCGCCGACGGCTACAATGAGCAGTTCTTC.

This clonotype was counted ten times or more. V usage is TRBV5-1 and J usage is TRBJ2-4; D gene unclear. The V end lost 0 bases, the J end lost 1 base, and 11 bases lay between the germline ends. The germline gives CDR1 SGHRS, CDR2 YFSETQ. CDR3 length: 16 residues. The DNA of the CDR3 is TGCGCCAGCAGCTTGGCAGCCGATTTTGCCAAAAACATTCAGTACTTC. This codes for CASSLAADFAKNIQYF.

This clonotype was seen at least ten times. The chain is built from TRBV2 and TRBJ2-1, with D maybe TRBD2 (5 bases). Trimming took off 7 bases at V and 1 base at J, with 8 bases between the two ends. Germline lookup yields CDR1 SNHLY and CDR2 FYNNEI. CDR3 length: 13 residues. The chain's CDR3 is CASTRGSYNEQFF. In DNA form, the CDR3 reads TGTGCCAGCACACGGGGATCCTACAATGAGCAGTTCTTC.

As concerns this clonotype: This sequence may be a read error, since a much larger clone differs from it by one base. The chain carries TRBV15 and TRBJ2-3; D perhaps matches TRBD2 (6 bases). The CDR3 is made up of 14 amino acids. From germline, CDR1 is LNHNV and CDR2 YYDKDF (reference sequence). V shed 0 bases and J shed 10 bases, with 14 bases lying between them. Written as DNA, the CDR3 is TGTGCCACCAGCAGAGATGAGGCAGGCGGGGCGCAGTATTTT. Its protein product is CATSRDEAGGAQYF.

This clonotype was counted ten times or more. The chain links TRBV5-1 to TRBJ2-5, with a possible D match to TRBD2 (6 bases). The V gene lost 2 bases and the J gene lost 4 bases, with 15 bases spanning the gap. The germline V gene encodes CDR1 SGHRS and CDR2 YFSETQ. The CDR3 runs 15 residues. The CDR3 loop reads CASSFQSSGGETQYF. Here the CDR3 DNA reads TGCGCCAGCAGCTTTCAAAGTAGCGGAGGAGAGACCCAGTACTTC.

This clonotype has more than one count but fewer than ten. The chain employs TRBV5-1 and TRBJ1-4; a possible D gene is TRBD1 (6 bases). V shed 4 bases and J shed 6 bases, with 19 bases lying between them. Germline assignment: CDR1 SGHRS and CDR2 YFSETQ. The CDR3 length is 16 residues. The CDR3: CASSLRQPGAYEKLFF. The CDR3 DNA sequence: TGCGCCAGCAGCCTACGACAGCCGGGGGCTTATGAAAAACTGTTTTTT.

This clonotype was picked up many times. This chain links TRBV9 with TRBJ1-1; D remains unclear. Trimming took 0 bases from V and 6 from J, leaving 12 bases between them. The CDR3 extends over 14 amino acids. Per germline, CDR1 SGDLS and CDR2 YYNGEE. The CDR3 nucleotides read TGTGCCAGCAGCGTAGCTTCGTGGGCCTCTGAAGCTTTCTTT. This encodes CASSVASWASEAFF.

There are many counts of this clonotype. The chain uses TRBV29-1 and TRBJ2-1, with 8 bases matching TRBD2. Per the germline V gene, CDR1 is SQVTM and CDR2 is ANQGSEA. V lost 4 bases and J lost 9; bases outside the gene matches: 20. The length of the CDR3 is 17 residues. The chain's CDR3 is CSVGGRIAGFGRGEQFF. CDR3 nucleotide sequence: TGCAGCGTTGGGGGACGAATAGCGGGATTCGGTCGAGGTGAGCAGTTCTTC.

This rearrangement joins TRBV7-6 to TRBJ2-1; 8 positions match TRBD2. Losses at the gene ends were 1 base for V and 7 bases for J; bases not matched to a gene: 9. CDR3 size: 16 residues. Looked up from germline, CDR1 is SGHVS and CDR2 is FNYEAQ. For the CDR3, the DNA is TGTGCCAGCAGCTTAGATCGGGATAGCGGGATGAATGAGCAGTTCTTC. The encoded protein is CASSLDRDSGMNEQFF.